This T cell receptor (beta chain) came from a study of regulatory T cells in long-lasting Graves disease. This CDR3 region has 12 residues. The V and J ends lost 6 bases and 5 bases, in that order; junction bases with no gene match: 3. Looked up from germline, CDR1 is MNHEY and CDR2 is SVGEGT. Time point here: persistent/refractory GD, antithyroid drugs over 5 years with positive TRAb. The authors made the TCR library using RNA they extracted from PBMCs. The table lists this clonotype with a few counts. Its antigen is unknown. Broader study findings: Newly diagnosed patients shared approximately 1,000 public clonotypes; persistent patients shared approximately 2,700. TCR diversity was lower in persistent Graves' patients (versus newly diagnosed ones). Persistent disease favored TRBV28, TRBJ1-2 and TRBJ2-5.

Arm-PCR of CDR3 regions and iRepertoire HTBI primers were used to build TCR beta libraries. TCRdb itself ran the multiplex PCR reads through MiXCR, one entry per CDR3 protein. The data contain around 460,000 distinct CDR3 sequences, 20% to 25% of them singletons. The source was peripheral blood mononuclear cells (PBMCs), collected when the disease was refractory, from a patient treated with antithyroid drugs. This TCR was sampled from a female donor with Graves disease. The genes are TRBV6-2 or TRBV6-3 and TRBJ2-7; 8 bases map to TRBD1. The CDR3 bases are TGTGCCAGCAGATACAGGGGGGACGAGCAGTACTTC. This codes for CASRYRGDEQYF.